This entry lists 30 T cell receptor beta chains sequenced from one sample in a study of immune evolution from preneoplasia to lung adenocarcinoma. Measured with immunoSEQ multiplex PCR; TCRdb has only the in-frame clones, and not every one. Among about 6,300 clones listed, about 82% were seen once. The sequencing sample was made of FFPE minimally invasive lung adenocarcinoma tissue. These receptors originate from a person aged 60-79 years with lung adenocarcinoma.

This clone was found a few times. In nucleotides, the CDR3 is TGTGCCAGCAGCCAGGGCTCGGGAGGTTCGGCCTACAATGAGCAGTTCTTC. It translates to CASSQGSGGSAYNEQFF. J is TRBJ2-1 and V is TRBV11-1; 7 nucleotides agree with TRBD2. J lost 2 bases, V lost 5 bases, and 12 bases had no gene match. Germline V CDR1 and CDR2: SGHAT, FQDESV (reference sequence). CDR3 length equals 17 residues.

CDR3: CASSFVGLAGALQTQYF. The CDR3 DNA is TGTGCCAGCAGCTTCGTGGGACTAGCGGGAGCGCTTCAGACCCAGTACTTC. The chain joins TRBV7-6 to TRBJ2-5, with TRBD2 identical over 14 bases. The germline V gene has CDR1 SGHVS and CDR2 FNYEAQ. The CDR3 has 17 residues. The V segment lost 3 bases and the J segment 6 bases; nucleotides outside the gene matches: 9.

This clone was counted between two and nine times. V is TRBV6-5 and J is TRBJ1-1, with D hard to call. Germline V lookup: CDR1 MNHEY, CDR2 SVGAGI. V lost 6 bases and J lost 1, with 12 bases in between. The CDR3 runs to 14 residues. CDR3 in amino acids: CASRDGYSNTEAFF. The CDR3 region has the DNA TGTGCCAGCAGGGACGGGTATTCGAACACTGAAGCTTTCTTT.

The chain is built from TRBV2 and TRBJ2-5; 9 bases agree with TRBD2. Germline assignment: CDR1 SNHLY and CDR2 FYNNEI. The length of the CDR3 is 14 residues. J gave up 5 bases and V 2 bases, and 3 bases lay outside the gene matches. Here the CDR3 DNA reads TGTGCCAGCAGTGAATTCGCGGGAGGGGAGACCCAGTACTTC. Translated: CASSEFAGGETQYF.

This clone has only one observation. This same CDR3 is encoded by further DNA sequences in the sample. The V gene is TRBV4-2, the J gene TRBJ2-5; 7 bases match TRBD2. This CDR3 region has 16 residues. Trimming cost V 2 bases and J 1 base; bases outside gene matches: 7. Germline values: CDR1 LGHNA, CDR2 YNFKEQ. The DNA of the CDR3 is TGTGCCAGCAGCCAACGGGATAGCGGGCCCCAAGAGACCCAGTACTTC. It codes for CASSQRDSGPQETQYF.

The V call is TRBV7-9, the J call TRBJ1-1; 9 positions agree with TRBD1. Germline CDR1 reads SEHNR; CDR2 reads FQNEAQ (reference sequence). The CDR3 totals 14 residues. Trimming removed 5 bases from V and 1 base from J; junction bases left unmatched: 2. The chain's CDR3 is CASSKGQGNTEAFF. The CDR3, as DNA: TGTGCCAGCAGCAAGGGACAGGGGAACACTGAAGCTTTCTTT.

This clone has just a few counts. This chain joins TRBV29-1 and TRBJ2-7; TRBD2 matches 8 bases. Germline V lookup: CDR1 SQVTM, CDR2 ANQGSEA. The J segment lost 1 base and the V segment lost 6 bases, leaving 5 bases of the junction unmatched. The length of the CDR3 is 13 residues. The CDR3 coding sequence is TGCAGCGTAGGTAGCGGGACATCCTACGAGCAGTACTTC. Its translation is CSVGSGTSYEQYF.

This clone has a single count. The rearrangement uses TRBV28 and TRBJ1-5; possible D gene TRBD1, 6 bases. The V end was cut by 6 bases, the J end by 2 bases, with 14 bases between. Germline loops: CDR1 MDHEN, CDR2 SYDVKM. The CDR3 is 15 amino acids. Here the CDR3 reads CASSSGQRGNQPQHF. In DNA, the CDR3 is TGTGCCAGCAGCTCGGGACAACGGGGCAATCAGCCCCAGCATTTT.

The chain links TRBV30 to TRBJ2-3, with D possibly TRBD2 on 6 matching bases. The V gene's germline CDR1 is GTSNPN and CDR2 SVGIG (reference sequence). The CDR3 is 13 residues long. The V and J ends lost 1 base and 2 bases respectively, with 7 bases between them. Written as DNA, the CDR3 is TGTGCCTGGAGTGCGGGAGCCACAGATACGCAGTATTTT. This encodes CAWSAGATDTQYF.

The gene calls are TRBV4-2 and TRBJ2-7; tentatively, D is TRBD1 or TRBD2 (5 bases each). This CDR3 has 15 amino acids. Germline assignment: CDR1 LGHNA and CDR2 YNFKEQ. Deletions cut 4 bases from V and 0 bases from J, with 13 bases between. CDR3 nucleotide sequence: TGTGCCAGCAGCCGGATCGAGGGGAACTCCTACGAGCAGTACTTC. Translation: CASSRIEGNSYEQYF.

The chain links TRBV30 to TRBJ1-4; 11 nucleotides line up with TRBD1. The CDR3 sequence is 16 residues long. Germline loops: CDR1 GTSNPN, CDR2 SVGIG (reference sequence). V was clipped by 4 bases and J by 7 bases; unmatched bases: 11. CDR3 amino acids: CAWNRDRGFSSEKLFF. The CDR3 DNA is TGTGCCTGGAACCGGGACAGGGGGTTTAGTAGTGAAAAACTGTTTTTT.

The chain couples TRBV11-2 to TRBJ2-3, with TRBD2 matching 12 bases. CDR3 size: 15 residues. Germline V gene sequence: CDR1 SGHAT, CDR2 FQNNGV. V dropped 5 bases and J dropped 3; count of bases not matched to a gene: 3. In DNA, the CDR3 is TGTGCCAGCAGCCGGACTAGCGGGGAGACAGATACGCAGTATTTT. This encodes CASSRTSGETDTQYF. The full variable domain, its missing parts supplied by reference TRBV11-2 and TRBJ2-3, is EAGVAQSPRYKIIEKRQSVAFWCNPISGHATLYWYQQILGQGPKLLIQFQNNGVVDDSQLPKDRFSAERLKGVDSTLKIQPAKLEDSAVYLCASSRTSGETDTQYFGPGTRLTVL.

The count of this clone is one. CDR3 nucleotide sequence: TGTGCCAGTATTGATCTACAGGGGGCTGGGAATGGCTACACCTTC. Translated, it gives CASIDLQGAGNGYTF. The rearrangement links TRBV19 to TRBJ1-2; TRBD1 matches 9 bases. Germline V CDR1 and CDR2: LNHDA, SQIVND (reference sequence). With 7 bases clipped from V and 6 bases from J, the junction kept 12 bases outside the gene matches. The CDR3 totals 15 residues. The full variable domain, completed using reference TRBV19 and TRBJ1-2, is DGGITQSPKYLFRKEGQNVTLSCEQNLNHDAMYWYRQDPGQGLRLIYYSQIVNDFQKGDIAEGYSVSREKKESFPLTVTSAQKNPTAFYLCASIDLQGAGNGYTFGSGTRLTVV.

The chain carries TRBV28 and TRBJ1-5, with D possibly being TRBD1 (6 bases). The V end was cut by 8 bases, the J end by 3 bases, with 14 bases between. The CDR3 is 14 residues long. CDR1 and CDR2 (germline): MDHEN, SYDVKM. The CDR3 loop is CASRPDRNNQPQHF. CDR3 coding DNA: TGTGCCAGCCGACCGGACAGAAACAATCAGCCCCAGCATTTT.

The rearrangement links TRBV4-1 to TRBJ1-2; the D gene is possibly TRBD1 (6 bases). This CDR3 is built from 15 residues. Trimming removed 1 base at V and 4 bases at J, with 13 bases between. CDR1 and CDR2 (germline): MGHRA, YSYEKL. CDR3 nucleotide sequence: TGCGCCAGCAGCCAAGCCGGGGACACCTCCTATGGCTACACCTTC. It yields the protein CASSQAGDTSYGYTF.

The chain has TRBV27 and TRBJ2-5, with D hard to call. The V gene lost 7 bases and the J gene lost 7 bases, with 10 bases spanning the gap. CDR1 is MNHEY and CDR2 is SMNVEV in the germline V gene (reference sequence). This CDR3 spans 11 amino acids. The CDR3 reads CASTFKGTQYF. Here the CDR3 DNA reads TGTGCCAGCACCTTCAAGGGGACCCAGTACTTC.

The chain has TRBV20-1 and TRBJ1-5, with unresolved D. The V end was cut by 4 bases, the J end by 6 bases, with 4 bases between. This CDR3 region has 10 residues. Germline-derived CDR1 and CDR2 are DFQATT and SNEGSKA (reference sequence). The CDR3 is CSATGQPQHF. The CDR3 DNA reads TGCAGTGCTACGGGTCAGCCCCAGCATTTT.

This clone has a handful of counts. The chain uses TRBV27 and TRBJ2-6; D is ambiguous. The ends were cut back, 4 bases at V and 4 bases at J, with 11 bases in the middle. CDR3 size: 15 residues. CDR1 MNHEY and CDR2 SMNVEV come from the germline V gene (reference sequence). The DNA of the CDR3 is TGTGCCAGCAGTTCCCCTCCGTCCGGGGCCAACGTCCTGACTTTC. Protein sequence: CASSSPPSGANVLTF. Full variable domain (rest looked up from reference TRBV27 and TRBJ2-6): EAQVTQNPRYLITVTGKKLTVTCSQNMNHEYMSWYRQDPGLGLRQIYYSMNVEVTDKGDVPEGYKVSRKEKRNFPLILESPSPNQTSLYFCASSSPPSGANVLTFGAGSRLTVL.

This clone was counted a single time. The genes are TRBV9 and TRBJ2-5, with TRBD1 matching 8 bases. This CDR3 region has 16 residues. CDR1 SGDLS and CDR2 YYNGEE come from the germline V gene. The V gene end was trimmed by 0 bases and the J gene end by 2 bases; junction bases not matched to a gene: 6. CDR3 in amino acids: CASSVGDRGGQETQYF. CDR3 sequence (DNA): TGTGCCAGCAGCGTAGGAGACAGGGGCGGTCAAGAGACCCAGTACTTC.

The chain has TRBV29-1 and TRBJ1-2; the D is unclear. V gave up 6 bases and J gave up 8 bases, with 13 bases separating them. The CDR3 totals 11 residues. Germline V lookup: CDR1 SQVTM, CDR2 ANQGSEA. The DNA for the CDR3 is TGCAGCGTAAGGGATCCTGGGGGCTACACCTTC. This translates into CSVRDPGGYTF.

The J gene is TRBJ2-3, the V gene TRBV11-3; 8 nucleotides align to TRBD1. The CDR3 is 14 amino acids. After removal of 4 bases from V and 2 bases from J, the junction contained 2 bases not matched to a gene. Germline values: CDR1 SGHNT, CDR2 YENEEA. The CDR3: CASSSGQDTDTQYF. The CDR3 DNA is TGTGCCAGCAGCTCGGGACAGGACACAGATACGCAGTATTTT.

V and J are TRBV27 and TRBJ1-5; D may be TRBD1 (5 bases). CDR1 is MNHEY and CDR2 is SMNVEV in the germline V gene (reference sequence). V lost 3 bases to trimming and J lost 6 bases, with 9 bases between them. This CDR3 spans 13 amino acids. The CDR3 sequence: CASSFGGTQPQHF. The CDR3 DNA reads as TGTGCCAGCAGTTTTGGAGGGACTCAGCCCCAGCATTTT.

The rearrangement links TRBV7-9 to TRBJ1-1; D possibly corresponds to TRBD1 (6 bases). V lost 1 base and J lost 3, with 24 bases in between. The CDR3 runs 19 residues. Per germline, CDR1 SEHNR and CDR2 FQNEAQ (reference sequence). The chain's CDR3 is CASSLGRMMTGVEDTEAFF. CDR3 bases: TGTGCCAGCAGCTTAGGGCGTATGATGACAGGAGTGGAAGACACTGAAGCTTTCTTT.

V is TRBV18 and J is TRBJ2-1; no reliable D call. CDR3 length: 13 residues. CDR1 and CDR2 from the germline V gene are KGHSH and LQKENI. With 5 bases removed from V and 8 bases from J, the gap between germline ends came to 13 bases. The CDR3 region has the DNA TGTGCCAGCTCATTTGACTCCTCGGATGAGCAGTTCTTC. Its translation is CASSFDSSDEQFF. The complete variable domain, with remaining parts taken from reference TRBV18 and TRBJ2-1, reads NAGVMQNPRHLVRRRGQEARLRCSPMKGHSHVYWYRQLPEEGLKFMVYLQKENIIDESGMPKERFSAEFPKEGPSILRIQQVVRGDSAAYFCASSFDSSDEQFFGPGTRLTVL.

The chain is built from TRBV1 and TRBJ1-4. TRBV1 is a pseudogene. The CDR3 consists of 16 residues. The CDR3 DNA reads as TGCACCAGCAGCCAAGTTTGGTATTGGTCTAATGAAAAACTGTTTTTT. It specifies CTSSQVWYWSNEKLFF.

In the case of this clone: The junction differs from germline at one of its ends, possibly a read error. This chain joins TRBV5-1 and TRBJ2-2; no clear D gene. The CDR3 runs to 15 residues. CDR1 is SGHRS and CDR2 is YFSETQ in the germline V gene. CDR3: CVSSSRASNTGELFF. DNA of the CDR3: TGCGTCAGCAGCTCCCGGGCTTCGAACACCGGGGAGCTGTTTTTT.

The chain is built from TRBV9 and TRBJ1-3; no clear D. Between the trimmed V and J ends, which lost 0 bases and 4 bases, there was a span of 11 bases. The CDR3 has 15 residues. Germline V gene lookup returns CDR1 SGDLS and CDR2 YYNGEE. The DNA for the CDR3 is TGTGCCAGCAGCGTAGGTCCGGGTACCGGAAACACCATATATTTT. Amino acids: CASSVGPGTGNTIYF.

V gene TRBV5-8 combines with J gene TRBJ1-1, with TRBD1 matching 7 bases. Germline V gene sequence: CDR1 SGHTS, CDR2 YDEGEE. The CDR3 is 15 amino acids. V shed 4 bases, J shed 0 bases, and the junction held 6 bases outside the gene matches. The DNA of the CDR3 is TGTGCCAGCAGCGGGGACAGTAGGATGAACACTGAAGCTTTCTTT. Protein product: CASSGDSRMNTEAFF.

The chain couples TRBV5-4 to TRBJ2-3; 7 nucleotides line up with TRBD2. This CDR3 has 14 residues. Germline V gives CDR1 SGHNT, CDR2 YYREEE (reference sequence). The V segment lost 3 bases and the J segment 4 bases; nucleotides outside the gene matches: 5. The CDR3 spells CASSSWTSPDTQYF. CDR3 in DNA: TGTGCCAGCAGCTCCTGGACTAGTCCAGATACGCAGTATTTT.

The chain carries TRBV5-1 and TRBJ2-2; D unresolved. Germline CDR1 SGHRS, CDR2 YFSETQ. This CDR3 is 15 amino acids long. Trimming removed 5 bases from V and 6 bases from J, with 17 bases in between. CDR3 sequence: CASSSSRRRAGELFF. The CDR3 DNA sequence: TGCGCCAGCAGTAGCAGCAGGAGACGCGCCGGGGAGCTGTTTTTT. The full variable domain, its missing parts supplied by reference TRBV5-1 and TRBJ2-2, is KAGVTQTPRYLIKTRGQQVTLSCSPISGHRSVSWYQQTPGQGLQFLFEYFSETQRNKGNFPGRFSGRQFSNSRSEMNVSTLELGDSALYLCASSSSRRRAGELFFGEGSRLTVL.